Listed below are T cell receptor beta chains from one sample, sequenced in a study of T cell responses to AZD1222 COVID-19 vaccine. Profiling relied on immunoSEQ multiplex PCR, and the TCRdb table lists in-frame clones only, not all of them. The sample holds 120,000 to 150,000 clones, around nine tenths seen once. Sequenced here: peripheral blood, sampled 28 days after the second AZD1222 dose. These receptors all come from an adult who received the AZD1222 COVID-19 vaccine. CDR3s include the opening cysteine and the closing phenylalanine or tryptophan. A D gene is named only where the DNA matches it firmly. For some rows the clone size is stated as once, few or many, or as a class when expanded; others skip it.

clone size: .
J gene: TRBJ2-1
D gene: TRBD1
V gene: TRBV7-2
CDR3 DNA: TGTGCCAGCAGCTTAATGGCAGGGGGCTATAATGAGCAGTTCTTC
CDR3 protein: CASSLMAGGYNEQFF

clone size: .
J gene: TRBJ1-2
D gene: TRBD1
V gene: TRBV27
CDR3 DNA: TGTGCCAGCAGTTGGGACAGGAACTATGGCTACACCTTC
CDR3 protein: CASSWDRNYGYTF

clone size: .
J gene: TRBJ2-1
D gene: TRBD2
V gene: TRBV28
CDR3 DNA: TGTGCCAGCAGCGGGGGGAGTCAGGACAATGAGCAGTTCTTC
CDR3 protein: CASSGGSQDNEQFF

clone size: .
J gene: TRBJ2-1
D gene: .
V gene: TRBV7-9
CDR3 DNA: TGTGCCAGCAGCTTACGTTTCGCAGACAATGAGCAGTTCTTC
CDR3 protein: CASSLRFADNEQFF

clone size: .
J gene: TRBJ1-1
D gene: .
V gene: TRBV7-7
CDR3 DNA: TGTGCCAGCTCCCTCACGGCGGACACTGAAGCTTTCTTT
CDR3 protein: CASSLTADTEAFF

clone size: .
J gene: TRBJ1-3
D gene: TRBD1
V gene: TRBV19
CDR3 DNA: TGTGCCAGTCGGGACAGAGGAAACACCATATATTTT
CDR3 protein: CASRDRGNTIYF

clone size: .
J gene: TRBJ1-3
D gene: .
V gene: TRBV7-9
CDR3 DNA: TGTGCCAGCACGGGGGACTACTCTGGAAACACCATATATTTT
CDR3 protein: CASTGDYSGNTIYF

clone size: .
J gene: TRBJ1-4
D gene: TRBD1
V gene: TRBV4-3
CDR3 DNA: TGCGCCAGCAGCTTAGCAGGGGGAAAAAGGGGCGGCCTTAATGAAAAACTGTTTTTT
CDR3 protein: CASSLAGGKRGGLNEKLFF

clone size: .
J gene: TRBJ2-5
D gene: .
V gene: TRBV24-1
CDR3 DNA: TGTGCCACCAGTGAGGAGTACCAAGAGACCCAGTACTTC
CDR3 protein: CATSEEYQETQYF

clone size: .
J gene: TRBJ2-4
D gene: .
V gene: TRBV7-5
CDR3 DNA: TGTGTCGAAGAGGGGGCGGGAGGAGGCAAAAACATTCAGTACTTC
CDR3 protein: CVEEGAGGGKNIQYF

clone size: .
J gene: TRBJ2-7
D gene: TRBD1
V gene: TRBV28
CDR3 DNA: TGTGCCAGCAGTTCTCAGCGACAGGGATCCTACGAGCAGTACTTC
CDR3 protein: CASSSQRQGSYEQYF

clone size: .
J gene: TRBJ1-5
D gene: .
V gene: TRBV28
CDR3 DNA: TGTGCCAGCAGTTTCCTCCCAGGCGGTCAGCCCCAGCATTTT
CDR3 protein: CASSFLPGGQPQHF

clone size: .
J gene: TRBJ2-1
D gene: .
V gene: TRBV11-1
CDR3 DNA: TGTGCCAGCAGCCGCAGGTTTCAGAATGAGCAGTTCTTC
CDR3 protein: CASSRRFQNEQFF

clone size: .
J gene: TRBJ2-2
D gene: TRBD2
V gene: TRBV4-1
CDR3 DNA: TGCGCCAGCACCGAGGGACTAGCCCACACCGGGGAGCTGTTTTTT
CDR3 protein: CASTEGLAHTGELFF

clone size: few
J gene: TRBJ1-3
D gene: TRBD1
V gene: TRBV3-1/TRBV3-2
CDR3 DNA: TGTGCCAGCAGCCAAGATATTTGGAGGCGACAGGGAGGCGGTTCAAACACCATATATTTT
CDR3 protein: CASSQDIWRRQGGGSNTIYF

clone size: .
J gene: TRBJ1-2
D gene: TRBD1
V gene: TRBV9
CDR3 DNA: TGTGCCAGCAGCCCCGGACAGGCTAACTATGGCTACACCTTC
CDR3 protein: CASSPGQANYGYTF

clone size: .
J gene: TRBJ2-2
D gene: TRBD2
V gene: TRBV5-8
CDR3 DNA: TGTGCCAGCAGCTGGACTAGCGGGTACACCGGGGAGCTGTTTTTT
CDR3 protein: CASSWTSGYTGELFF

clone size: .
J gene: TRBJ2-5
D gene: .
V gene: TRBV15
CDR3 DNA: TGTGCCACCAGTAAAATGGAGACCCAGTACTTC
CDR3 protein: CATSKMETQYF

clone size: .
J gene: TRBJ1-2
D gene: .
V gene: TRBV2
CDR3 DNA: TGTGCCAGCAGTGACAGGACTAGGTATGGCTACACCTTC
CDR3 protein: CASSDRTRYGYTF

clone size: .
J gene: TRBJ1-1
D gene: .
V gene: TRBV12-3/TRBV12-4
CDR3 DNA: TGTGCCAGCAGTTTAGGGCAGGGAGCTTTCTTT
CDR3 protein: CASSLGQGAFF

clone size: .
J gene: TRBJ1-4
D gene: .
V gene: TRBV3-1/TRBV3-2
CDR3 DNA: TGTGCCAGCAGCCAAGACAGGGGTAATGAAAAACTGTTTTTT
CDR3 protein: CASSQDRGNEKLFF

clone size: .
J gene: TRBJ2-3
D gene: .
V gene: TRBV9
CDR3 DNA: TGTGCCAGCAGCGTTGACTTGTCGGTCGATACGCAGTATTTT
CDR3 protein: CASSVDLSVDTQYF

clone size: .
J gene: TRBJ1-1
D gene: .
V gene: TRBV27
CDR3 DNA: TGTGCCAGCAGCCCAACGAGTCAATGGTCTGAAGCTTTCTTT
CDR3 protein: CASSPTSQWSEAFF

clone size: .
J gene: TRBJ2-2
D gene: .
V gene: TRBV4-3
CDR3 DNA: TGCGCCAGCAGCTTAACTAGCTTCGCTGGGGAGCTGTTTTTT
CDR3 protein: CASSLTSFAGELFF

clone size: .
J gene: TRBJ1-6
D gene: TRBD1
V gene: TRBV19
CDR3 DNA: TGTGCCAGCCGGGACAGGGGGCTCCCGGGTTCACCCCTCCACTTT
CDR3 protein: CASRDRGLPGSPLHF

clone size: .
J gene: TRBJ1-4
D gene: .
V gene: TRBV12-3/TRBV12-4
CDR3 DNA: TGTGCCAGCAGTTTTCGAGAAAAACTGTTTTTT
CDR3 protein: CASSFREKLFF

clone size: .
J gene: TRBJ2-3
D gene: .
V gene: TRBV12-3/TRBV12-4
CDR3 DNA: TGTGCCAGCACCAGACTCCGCACAGATACGCAGTATTTT
CDR3 protein: CASTRLRTDTQYF

clone size: .
J gene: TRBJ1-2
D gene: .
V gene: TRBV12-3/TRBV12-4
CDR3 DNA: TGTGCCAGCAGTTTGACAGGCTATGGCTACACCTTC
CDR3 protein: CASSLTGYGYTF